This TCR beta chain was sequenced for a study of cytomegalovirus exposure and HLA in healthy donors. Primers included in the PCR were 60 Vbeta and 13 Jbeta primers. This table comes from immunoSEQ multiplex PCR, and its TCRdb copy is limited to in-frame clones, with some not included. This table has 150,000 to 200,000 clones, 87% appearing once. This CDR3 spans 15 amino acids. The source material was PBMCs. The receptor was derived from a girl less than two years old in good health and CMV-seronegative. The chain recombines TRBV21-1 with TRBJ2-5; the listed D gene, TRBD1, was not tested against the DNA. The J call may be in error: the DNA end matches TRBJ2-7 better. TRBV21-1 is marked as a pseudogene. CDR3: CASSKPGQGKVEQYF. CDR3 bases: TGTGCCAGCAGCAAACCGGGACAGGGGAAAGTCGAGCAGTACTTC.